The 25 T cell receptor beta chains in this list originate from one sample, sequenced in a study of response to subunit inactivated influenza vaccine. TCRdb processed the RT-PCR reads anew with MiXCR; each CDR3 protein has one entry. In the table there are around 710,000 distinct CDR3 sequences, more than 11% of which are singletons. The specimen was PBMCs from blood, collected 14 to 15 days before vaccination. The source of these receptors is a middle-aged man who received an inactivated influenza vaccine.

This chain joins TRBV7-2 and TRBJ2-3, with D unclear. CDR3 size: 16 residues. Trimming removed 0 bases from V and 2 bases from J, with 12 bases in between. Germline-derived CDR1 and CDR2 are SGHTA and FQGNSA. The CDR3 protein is CASSLAPGYSTDTQYF. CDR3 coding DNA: TGTGCCAGCAGCTTAGCTCCCGGATATTCCACAGATACGCAGTATTTT.

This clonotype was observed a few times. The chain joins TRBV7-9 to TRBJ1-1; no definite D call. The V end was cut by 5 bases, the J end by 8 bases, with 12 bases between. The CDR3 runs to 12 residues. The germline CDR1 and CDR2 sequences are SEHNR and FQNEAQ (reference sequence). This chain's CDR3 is CASSARTSEAFF. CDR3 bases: TGTGCCAGCAGCGCCAGGACGTCAGAAGCTTTCTTT.

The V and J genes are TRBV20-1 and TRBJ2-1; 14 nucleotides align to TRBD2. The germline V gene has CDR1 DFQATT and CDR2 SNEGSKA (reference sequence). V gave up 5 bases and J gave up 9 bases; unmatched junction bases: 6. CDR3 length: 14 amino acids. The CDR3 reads CSARGLAGVGEQFF. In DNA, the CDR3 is TGCAGTGCTCGGGGACTAGCGGGAGTTGGTGAGCAGTTCTTC.

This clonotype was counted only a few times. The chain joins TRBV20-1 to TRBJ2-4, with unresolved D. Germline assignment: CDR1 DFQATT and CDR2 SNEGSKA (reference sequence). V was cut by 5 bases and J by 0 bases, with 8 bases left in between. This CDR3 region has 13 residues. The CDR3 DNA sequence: TGCAGTGCTGGGGTGATAGCCAAAAACATTCAGTACTTC. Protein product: CSAGVIAKNIQYF.

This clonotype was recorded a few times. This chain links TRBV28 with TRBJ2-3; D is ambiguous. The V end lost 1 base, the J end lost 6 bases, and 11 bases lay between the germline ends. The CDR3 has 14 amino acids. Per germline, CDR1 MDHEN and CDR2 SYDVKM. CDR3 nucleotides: TGTGCCAGCAGTTTATTTGCGAGCCTGGATACGCAGTATTTT. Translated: CASSLFASLDTQYF. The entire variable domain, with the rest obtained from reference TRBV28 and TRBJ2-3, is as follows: DVKVTQSSRYLVKRTGEKVFLECVQDMDHENMFWYRQDPGLGLRLIYFSYDVKMKEKGDIPEGYSVSREKKERFSLILESASTNQTSMYLCASSLFASLDTQYFGPGTRLTVL.

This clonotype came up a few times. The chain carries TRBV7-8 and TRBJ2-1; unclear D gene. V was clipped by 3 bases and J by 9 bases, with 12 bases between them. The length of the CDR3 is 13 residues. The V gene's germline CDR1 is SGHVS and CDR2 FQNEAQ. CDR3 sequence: CASSFTWGSEQFF. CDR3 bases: TGTGCCAGCAGCTTCACATGGGGTAGTGAGCAGTTCTTC. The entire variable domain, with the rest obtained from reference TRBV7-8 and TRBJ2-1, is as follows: GAGVSQSPRYKVAKRGQDVALRCDPISGHVSLFWYQQALGQGPEFLTYFQNEAQLDKSGLPSDRFFAERPEGSVSTLKIQRTQQEDSAVYLCASSFTWGSEQFFGPGTRLTVL.

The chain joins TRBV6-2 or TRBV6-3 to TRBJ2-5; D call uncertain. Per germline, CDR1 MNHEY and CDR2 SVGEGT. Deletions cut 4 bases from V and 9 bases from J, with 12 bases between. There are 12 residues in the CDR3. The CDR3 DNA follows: TGTGCCAGCAGTTTTTGGGAAGGGTCCCAGTACTTC. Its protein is CASSFWEGSQYF.

CDR3 sequence reads: CASSSGLGLWNTGELFF. The CDR3 DNA sequence: TGTGCCAGCAGCTCGGGGCTAGGGCTATGGAACACCGGGGAGCTGTTTTTT. The chain couples TRBV5-6 to TRBJ2-2; D may correspond to TRBD1 or TRBD2 (5 bases each). Trimming left V 3 bases short and J 1 base short, with 16 bases between. The germline gives CDR1 SGHDT, CDR2 YYEEEE. This CDR3 contains 17 residues.

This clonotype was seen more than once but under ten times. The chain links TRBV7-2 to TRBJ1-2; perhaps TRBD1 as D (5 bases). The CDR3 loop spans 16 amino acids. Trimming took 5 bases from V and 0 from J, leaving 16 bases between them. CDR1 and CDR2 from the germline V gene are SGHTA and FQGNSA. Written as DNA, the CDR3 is TGTGCCAGCAGCCTTAGTGGGGGGATACCTAACTATGGCTACACCTTC. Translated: CASSLSGGIPNYGYTF.

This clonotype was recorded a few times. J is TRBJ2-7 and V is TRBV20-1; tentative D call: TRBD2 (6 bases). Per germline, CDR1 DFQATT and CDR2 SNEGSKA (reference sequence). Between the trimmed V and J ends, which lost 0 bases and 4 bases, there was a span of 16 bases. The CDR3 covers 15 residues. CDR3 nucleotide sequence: TGCAGTGCTAGAGAAAAGGGCGGGGCGTTGTACGAGCAGTACTTC. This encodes CSAREKGGALYEQYF.

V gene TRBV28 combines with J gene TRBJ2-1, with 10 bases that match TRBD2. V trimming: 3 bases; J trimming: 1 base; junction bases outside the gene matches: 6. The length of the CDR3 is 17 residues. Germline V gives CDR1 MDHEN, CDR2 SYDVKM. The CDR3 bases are TGTGCCAGCAGTTTCCCTCCTAGCGGGAGTTCCTACAATGAGCAGTTCTTC. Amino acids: CASSFPPSGSSYNEQFF.

In nucleotides, the CDR3 is TGTGCCAGCAGCCGACCCGGACTAGCGGGATCCTACGAGCAGTACTTC. Translating gives CASSRPGLAGSYEQYF. The chain uses TRBV27 and TRBJ2-7; 12 bases are shared with TRBD2. V trimming: 6 bases; J trimming: 1 base; junction bases outside the gene matches: 7. CDR3 length: 16 residues. Per the germline V gene, CDR1 is MNHEY and CDR2 is SMNVEV (reference sequence).

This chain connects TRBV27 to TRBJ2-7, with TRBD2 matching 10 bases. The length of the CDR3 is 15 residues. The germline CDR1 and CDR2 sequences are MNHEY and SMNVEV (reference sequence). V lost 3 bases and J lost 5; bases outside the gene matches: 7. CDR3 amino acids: CASSLRSGGAHEQYF. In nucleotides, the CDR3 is TGTGCCAGCAGTTTGAGAAGCGGGGGGGCCCACGAGCAGTACTTC.

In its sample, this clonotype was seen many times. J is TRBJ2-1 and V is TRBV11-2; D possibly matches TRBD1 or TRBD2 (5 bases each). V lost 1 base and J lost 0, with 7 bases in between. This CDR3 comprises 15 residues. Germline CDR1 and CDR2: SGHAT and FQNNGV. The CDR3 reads CASSLGGNSYNEQFF. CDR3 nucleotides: TGTGCCAGCAGCTTAGGGGGGAACTCCTACAATGAGCAGTTCTTC.

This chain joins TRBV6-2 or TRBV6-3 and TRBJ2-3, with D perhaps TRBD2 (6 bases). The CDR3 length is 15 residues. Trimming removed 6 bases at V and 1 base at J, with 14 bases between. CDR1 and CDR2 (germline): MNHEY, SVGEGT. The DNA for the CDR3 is TGTGCCAGCAGCAAGCCGGGACTTGGCACAGATACGCAGTATTTT. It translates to CASSKPGLGTDTQYF.

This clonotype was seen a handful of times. CDR3 amino acids: CASSPTAGGGPEQFF. The CDR3 bases are TGTGCCAGCAGCCCCACAGCGGGAGGAGGGCCTGAGCAGTTCTTC. The chain couples TRBV7-8 to TRBJ2-1; 9 bases are shared with TRBD2. The CDR3 runs 15 residues. Losses at the gene ends were 5 bases for V and 9 bases for J; bases not matched to a gene: 11. Germline values: CDR1 SGHVS, CDR2 FQNEAQ.

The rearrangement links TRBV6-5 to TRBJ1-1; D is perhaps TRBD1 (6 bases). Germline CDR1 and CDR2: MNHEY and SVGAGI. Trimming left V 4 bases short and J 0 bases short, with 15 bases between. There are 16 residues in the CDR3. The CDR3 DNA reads TGTGCCAGCAGTTCCCCGGGACAAACAGTGAACACTGAAGCTTTCTTT. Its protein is CASSSPGQTVNTEAFF.

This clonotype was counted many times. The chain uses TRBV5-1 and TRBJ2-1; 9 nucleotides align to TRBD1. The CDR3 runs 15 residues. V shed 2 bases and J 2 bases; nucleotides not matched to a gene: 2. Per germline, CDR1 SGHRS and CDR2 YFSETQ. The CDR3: CASSLQGATYNEQFF. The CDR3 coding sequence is TGCGCCAGCAGCTTACAGGGGGCTACCTACAATGAGCAGTTCTTC.

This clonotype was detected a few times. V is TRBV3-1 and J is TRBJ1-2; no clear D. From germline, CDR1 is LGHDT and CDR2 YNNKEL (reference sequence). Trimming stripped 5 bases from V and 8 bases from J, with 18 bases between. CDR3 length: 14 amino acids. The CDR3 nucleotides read TGTGCCAGCAGCGTAACGGGATCTACTGGGGGCTACACCTTC. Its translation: CASSVTGSTGGYTF.

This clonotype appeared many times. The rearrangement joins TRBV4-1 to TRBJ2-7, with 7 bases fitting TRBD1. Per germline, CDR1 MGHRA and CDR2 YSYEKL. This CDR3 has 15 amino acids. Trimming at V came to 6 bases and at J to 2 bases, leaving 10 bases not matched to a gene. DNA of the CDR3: TGCGCCAGCAGACAAACCGAGACAGGGACCTACGAGCAGTACTTC. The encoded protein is CASRQTETGTYEQYF.

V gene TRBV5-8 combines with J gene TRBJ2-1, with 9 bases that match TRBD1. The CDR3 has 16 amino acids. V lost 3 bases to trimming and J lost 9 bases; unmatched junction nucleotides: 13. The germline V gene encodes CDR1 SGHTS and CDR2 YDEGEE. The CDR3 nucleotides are TGTGCCAGCAGCTCCCCGAGGAGTAGACAGGGGGGTGAGCAGTTCTTC. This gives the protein CASSSPRSRQGGEQFF. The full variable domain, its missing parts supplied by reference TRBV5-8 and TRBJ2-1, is EAGVTQSPTHLIKTRGQQATLRCSPISGHTSVYWYQQALGLGLQFLLWYDEGEERNRGNFPPRFSGRQFPNYSSELNVNALELEDSALYLCASSSPRSRQGGEQFFGPGTRLTVL.

The CDR3 spells CASSPSGRQETQYF. The CDR3 DNA reads as TGTGCCAGCAGCCCCTCAGGGCGTCAAGAGACCCAGTACTTC. The V and J genes are TRBV11-2 and TRBJ2-5, with a tentative D call TRBD1 (5 bases). V was cut by 5 bases and J by 2 bases, with 12 bases left in between. The CDR3 totals 14 residues. Germline loops: CDR1 SGHAT, CDR2 FQNNGV.

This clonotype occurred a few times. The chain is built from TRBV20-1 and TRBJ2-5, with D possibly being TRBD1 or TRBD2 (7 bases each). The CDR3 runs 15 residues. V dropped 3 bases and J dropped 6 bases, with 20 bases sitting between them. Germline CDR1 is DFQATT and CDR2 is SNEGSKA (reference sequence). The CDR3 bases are TGCAGTGCTAGGATTACGGGGGGCAGGGGGAAGACCCAGTACTTC. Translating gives CSARITGGRGKTQYF.

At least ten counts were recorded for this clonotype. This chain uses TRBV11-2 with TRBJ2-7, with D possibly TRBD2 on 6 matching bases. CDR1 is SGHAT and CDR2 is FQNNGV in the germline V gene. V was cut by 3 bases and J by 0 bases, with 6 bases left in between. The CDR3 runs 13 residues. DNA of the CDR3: TGTGCCAGCAGCTTGGACTACTCCTACGAGCAGTACTTC. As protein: CASSLDYSYEQYF.

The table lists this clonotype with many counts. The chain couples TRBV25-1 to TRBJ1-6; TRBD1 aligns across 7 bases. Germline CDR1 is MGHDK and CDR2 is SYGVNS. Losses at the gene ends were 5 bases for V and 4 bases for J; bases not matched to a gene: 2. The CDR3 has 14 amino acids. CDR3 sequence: CASSWGQYNSPLHF. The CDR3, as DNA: TGTGCCAGCAGTTGGGGACAGTATAATTCACCCCTCCACTTT.